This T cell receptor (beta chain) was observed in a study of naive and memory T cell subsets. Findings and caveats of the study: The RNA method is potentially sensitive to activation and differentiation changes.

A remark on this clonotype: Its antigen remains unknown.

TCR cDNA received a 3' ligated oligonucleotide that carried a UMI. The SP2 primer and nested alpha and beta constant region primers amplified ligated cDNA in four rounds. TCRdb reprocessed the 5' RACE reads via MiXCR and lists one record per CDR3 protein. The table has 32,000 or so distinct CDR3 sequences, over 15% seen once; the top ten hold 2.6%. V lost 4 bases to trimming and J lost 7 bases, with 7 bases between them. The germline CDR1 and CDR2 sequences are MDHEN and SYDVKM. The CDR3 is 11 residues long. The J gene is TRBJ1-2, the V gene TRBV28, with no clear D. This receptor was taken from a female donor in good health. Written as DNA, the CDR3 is TGTGCCAGCAGTTGGCGGTCTGGCTACACCTTC. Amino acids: CASSWRSGYTF.